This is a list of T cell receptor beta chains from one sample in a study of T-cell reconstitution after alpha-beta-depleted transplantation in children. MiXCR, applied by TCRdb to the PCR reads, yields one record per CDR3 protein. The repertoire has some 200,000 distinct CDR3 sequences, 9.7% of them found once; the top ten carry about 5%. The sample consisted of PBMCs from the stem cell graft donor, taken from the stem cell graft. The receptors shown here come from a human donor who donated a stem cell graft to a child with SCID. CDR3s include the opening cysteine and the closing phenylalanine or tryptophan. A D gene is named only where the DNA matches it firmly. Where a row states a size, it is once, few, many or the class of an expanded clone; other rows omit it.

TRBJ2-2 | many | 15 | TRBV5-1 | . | TGCGCCAGCAGCTTGGTGGCGGCGAACACCGGGGAGCTGTTTTTT | CASSLVAANTGELFF
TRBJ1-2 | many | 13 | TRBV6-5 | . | TGTGCCAGCAGTTACTCACCCATAGCTGGCTACACCTTC | CASSYSPIAGYTF
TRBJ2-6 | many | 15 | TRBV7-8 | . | TGTGCCAGCAGCGTTTCGGCCCCTGGGGCCAACGTCCTGACTTTC | CASSVSAPGANVLTF
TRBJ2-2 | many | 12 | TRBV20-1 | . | TGCAGTGCTAGTGAGCAGGCCGGGGAGCTGTTTTTT | CSASEQAGELFF
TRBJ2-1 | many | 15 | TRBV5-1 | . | TGCGCCAGCAGCCCCGGGACCAATATTCACAATGAGCAGTTCTTC | CASSPGTNIHNEQFF
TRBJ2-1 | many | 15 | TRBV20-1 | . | TGCAGTGCTCACGTCGAGACAGGCCATTACAATGAGCAGTTCTTC | CSAHVETGHYNEQFF
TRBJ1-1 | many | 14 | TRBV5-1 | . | TGCGCCAGCAGCTTACAGGTGACTAACACTGAAGCTTTCTTT | CASSLQVTNTEAFF
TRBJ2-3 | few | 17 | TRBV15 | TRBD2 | TGTGCCACCAGCAGAGACGCGGGGGGGCTTCGCGTAGATACGCAGTATTTT | CATSRDAGGLRVDTQYF
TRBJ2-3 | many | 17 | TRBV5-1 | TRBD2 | TGCGCCAGCAGCTTCCCCCCCTTGCGGGGGGACACAGATACGCAGTATTTT | CASSFPPLRGDTDTQYF
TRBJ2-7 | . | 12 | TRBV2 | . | TGTACCAGCAGTGATCAAAACTACAAGCAGTACTTC | CTSSDQNYKQYF
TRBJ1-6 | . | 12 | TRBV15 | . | TGTGCCACCAACGATAGGGGTTCACCCCTCCACTTT | CATNDRGSPLHF
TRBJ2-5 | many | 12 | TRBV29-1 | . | TGCAGCTCTAAGGGGGGTTCGGAGACCCAGTACTTC | CSSKGGSETQYF
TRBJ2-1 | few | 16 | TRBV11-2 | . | TGTGCCAGCAGCTTAGAGTGGACGAGCTCCTACAATGAGCAGTTCTTC | CASSLEWTSSYNEQFF
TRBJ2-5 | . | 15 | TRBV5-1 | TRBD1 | TGCGCCAGCACCCTCAGCCCACAGGGGCGGGAGACCCAGTACTTC | CASTLSPQGRETQYF
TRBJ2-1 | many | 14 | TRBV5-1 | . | TGCGCCAGCAGCCCACAGGGAGGCTACAATGAGCAGTTCTTC | CASSPQGGYNEQFF
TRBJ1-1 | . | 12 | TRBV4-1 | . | TGCGCCAGCAGCCTGCCGCTGACTGAAGCTTTCTTT | CASSLPLTEAFF
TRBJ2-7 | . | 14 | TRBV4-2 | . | TGTGCCAGCAGCCAAGCCAGAAATACCTACGAGCAGTACTTC | CASSQARNTYEQYF
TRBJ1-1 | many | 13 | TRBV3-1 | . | TGTGCCAGCAGGACAGGATTCCAAACTGAAGCTTTCTTT | CASRTGFQTEAFF
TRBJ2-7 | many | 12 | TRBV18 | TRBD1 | TGTGCCAGCTCCCTGGACAGGGAAGGGCAGTACTTC | CASSLDREGQYF
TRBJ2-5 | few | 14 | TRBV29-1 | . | TGCAGCGTTGCTTGGTCGCAGGTGTGGGAGACCCAGTACTTC | CSVAWSQVWETQYF
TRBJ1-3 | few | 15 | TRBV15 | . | TGTGCCACCAGCAGAGAAATATTGGCTGGAAACACCATATATTTT | CATSREILAGNTIYF
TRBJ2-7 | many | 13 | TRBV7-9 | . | TGTGCCAGCACTCCGGGACACTCCTACGAGCAGTACTTC | CASTPGHSYEQYF
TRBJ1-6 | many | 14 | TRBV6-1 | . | TGTGCCAGCAGTGGACAGGTTATTAATTCACCCCTCCACTTT | CASSGQVINSPLHF
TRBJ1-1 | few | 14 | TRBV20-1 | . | TGCAGTGCTAGAGATGGGAGGGGGAACACTGAAGCTTTCTTT | CSARDGRGNTEAFF
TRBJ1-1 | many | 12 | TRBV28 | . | TGTGCCAGCAGCCAGGCTCCCACTGAAGCTTTCTTT | CASSQAPTEAFF
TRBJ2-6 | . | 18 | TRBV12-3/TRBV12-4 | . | TGTGCCATCAGTTTAGGATGGGTATCCTTCTCTGGGGCCAACGTCCTGACTTTC | CAISLGWVSFSGANVLTF
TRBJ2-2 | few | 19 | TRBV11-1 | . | TGTGCCAGCAGCGGGATCCAGAGAGGGGGGCGGCAAAACACCGGGGAGCTGTTTTTT | CASSGIQRGGRQNTGELFF
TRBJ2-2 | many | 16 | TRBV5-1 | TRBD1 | TGCGCCAGCAGCCCCCGGACAGGGGGCAAAAACGGGGAGCTGTTTTTT | CASSPRTGGKNGELFF
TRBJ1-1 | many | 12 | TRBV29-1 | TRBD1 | TGCAGCGTTGTTCGCCAGGGGGGTGAAGCTTTCTTT | CSVVRQGGEAFF
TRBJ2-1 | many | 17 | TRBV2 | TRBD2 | TGTGCCAGCAGTGGACTTCTAGCGGGGATCAACTACAATGAGCAGTTCTTC | CASSGLLAGINYNEQFF
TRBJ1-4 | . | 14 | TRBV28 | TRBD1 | TGTGCCAGCAGAACGACAGGGAGACCAGAAAAACTGTTTTTT | CASRTTGRPEKLFF
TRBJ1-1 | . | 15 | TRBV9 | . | TGTGCCAGCAGCGTAGGGGGAGGAATGAACACTGAAGCTTTCTTT | CASSVGGGMNTEAFF
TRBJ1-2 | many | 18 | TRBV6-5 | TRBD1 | TGTGCCAGCAGTTTGGGGGGTGACAGGGATTTACTTGACTATGGCTACACCTTC | CASSLGGDRDLLDYGYTF
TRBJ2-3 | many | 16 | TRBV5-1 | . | TGCGCCAGCAGCGTAGGGTCCCAAACTACCACAGATACGCAGTATTTT | CASSVGSQTTTDTQYF
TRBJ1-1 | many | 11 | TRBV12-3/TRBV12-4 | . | TGTGCCAGCACCACAATGTCTGAAGCTTTCTTT | CASTTMSEAFF
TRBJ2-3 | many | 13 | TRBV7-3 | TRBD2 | TGTGCCTCTAGCGGGGGGGGTCGAGATACGCAGTATTTT | CASSGGGRDTQYF
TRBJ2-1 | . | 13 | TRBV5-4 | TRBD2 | TGTGCCAGCAGCTTGGCGGGGGGGCATGAGCAGTTCTTC | CASSLAGGHEQFF
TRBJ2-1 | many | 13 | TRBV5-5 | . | TGTGCCAGCAGCTTGGACAGCTACAATGAGCAGTTCTTC | CASSLDSYNEQFF
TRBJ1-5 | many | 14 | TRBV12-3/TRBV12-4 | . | TGTGCCAGCAGTTTGGGACTGAGAAATCAGCCCCAGCATTTT | CASSLGLRNQPQHF
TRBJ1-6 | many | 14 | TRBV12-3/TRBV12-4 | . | TGTGCCAGCAGTGCGATTGGGGGATCCTCACCCCTCCACTTT | CASSAIGGSSPLHF
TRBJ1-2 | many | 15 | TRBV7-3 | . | TGTGCCAGCAGCCCCAAGACGGGAGCTAACTATGGCTACACCTTC | CASSPKTGANYGYTF
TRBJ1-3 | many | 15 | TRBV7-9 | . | TGTGCCAGCAGCTTAGTCGCGGACTCTGGAAACACCATATATTTT | CASSLVADSGNTIYF
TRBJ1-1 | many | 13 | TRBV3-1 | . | TGTGCCAGCAGCCCCGTATATAACACTGAAGCTTTCTTT | CASSPVYNTEAFF
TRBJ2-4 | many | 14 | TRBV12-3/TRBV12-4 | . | TGTGCCAGCAGGGATGGGGTAGCCAAAAACATTCAGTACTTC | CASRDGVAKNIQYF